This TCR beta chain was identified in a study of blood T cell repertoires in COVID-19. Study as a whole: The United States, Italy and Spain provided the acute and convalescent COVID-19 samples.

In this sample, this clone turned up a few times. This table comes from immunoSEQ multiplex PCR, and its TCRdb copy is limited to in-frame clones, with some not included. Among roughly 260,000 clones listed, about 90% were seen once. Germline V gene data show CDR1 as MNHEY and CDR2 as SVGEGT. V dropped 3 bases and J dropped 4; count of bases not matched to a gene: 11. The CDR3 has 17 residues. Sequencing used peripheral blood. The receptor was isolated from a middle-aged woman with acute or convalescent COVID-19. The V and J genes are TRBV6-2 or TRBV6-3 and TRBJ1-4, with 7 positions matching TRBD1. This CDR3 reads CASSYYPGQQLNEKLFF. Written as DNA, the CDR3 is TGTGCCAGCAGTTATTATCCGGGACAGCAACTTAATGAAAAACTGTTTTTT.